This T cell receptor beta chain was profiled in a study of shared clonotypes between healthy human individuals. Study-level points and caveats: In several donors, about 5% of naive CD4 clonotypes appeared in common.

Clones were read by immunoSEQ multiplex PCR, and TCRdb kept only the in-frame ones, dropping some. The sample shows around 600,000 clones, 97% of them seen only once. About this clone itself: As yet, its antigen is unknown.

Germline CDR1 and CDR2: MNHEY and SMNVEV (reference sequence). Trimming left V 3 bases short and J 2 bases short, with 7 bases between. The CDR3 contains 13 residues. The chain couples TRBV27 to TRBJ1-1, with D tentatively TRBD1 (5 bases). The sequence was collected from a woman aged 30 to 39 in good health. Material for sequencing was naive CD4+ T cells sorted from blood. The subset here: CD45RA+ positively selected. CDR3 coding DNA: TGTGCCAGCAGTTTCGGGGACAACACTGAAGCTTTCTTT. This encodes CASSFGDNTEAFF.